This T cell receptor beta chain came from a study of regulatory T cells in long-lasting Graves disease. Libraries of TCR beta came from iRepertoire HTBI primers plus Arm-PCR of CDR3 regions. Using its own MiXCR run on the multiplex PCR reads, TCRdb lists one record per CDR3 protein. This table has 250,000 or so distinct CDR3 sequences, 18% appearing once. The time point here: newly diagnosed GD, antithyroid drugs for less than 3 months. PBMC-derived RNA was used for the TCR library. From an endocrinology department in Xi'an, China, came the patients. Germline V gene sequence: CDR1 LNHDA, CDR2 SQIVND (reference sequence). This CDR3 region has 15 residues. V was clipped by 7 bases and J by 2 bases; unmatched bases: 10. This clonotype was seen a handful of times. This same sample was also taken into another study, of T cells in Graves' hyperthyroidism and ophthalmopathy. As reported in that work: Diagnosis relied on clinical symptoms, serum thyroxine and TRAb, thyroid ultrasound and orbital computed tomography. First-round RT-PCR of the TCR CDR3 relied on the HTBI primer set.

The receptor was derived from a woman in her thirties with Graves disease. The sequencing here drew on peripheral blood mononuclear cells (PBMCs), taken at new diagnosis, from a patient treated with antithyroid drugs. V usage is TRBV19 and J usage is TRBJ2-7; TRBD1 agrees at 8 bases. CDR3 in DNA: TGTGCCAGTACAATGGGGCAGGGGGCCACCTACGAGCAGTACTTC. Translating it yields CASTMGQGATYEQYF.